This TCR beta chain stems from a study of tumor-infiltrating lymphocytes in localized non-small cell lung cancer. Profiling relied on immunoSEQ multiplex PCR, and the TCRdb table lists in-frame clones only, not all of them. The sample shows 15,000 or so clones, 40% to 45% of them seen only once. The source material was lung tumor tissue. The TCR comes from a human donor with non-small cell lung cancer.

CDR3 region: CAGGQGYNEQFF. The CDR3 nucleotides read TGTGCCGGAGGACAGGGCTACAATGAGCAGTTCTTC. This sequence joins TRBV30 and TRBJ2-1, with 8 bases fitting TRBD1. Germline CDR1 GTSNPN, CDR2 SVGIG (reference sequence). With V trimmed by 8 bases and J by 3 bases, 3 bases remained unmatched. This CDR3 comprises 12 residues.